Listed below are T cell receptor beta chains from one sample, sequenced in a study of T cells expressing NK-cell markers. TCRdb reprocessed the 5' RACE reads and reports one entry per CDR3 protein, with no DNA. Seen in this sample are about 370,000 distinct CDR3 sequences; the ten most common clones hold about 10%. Specimen: blood T cells: a sorted CD56 or NKG2C T cell subset, CD4+ or CD8+ T cells, or bulk PBMC T cells (not recorded which). The source of these receptors is a woman in her 50s in good health. Both conserved end residues are part of each CDR3.

CDR3aa: CSALPEGRDTGELFF
v_gene: TRBV29-1
j_gene: TRBJ2-2

CDR3aa: CASSWGRLERFTDTQYF
v_gene: TRBV5-1
j_gene: TRBJ2-3

CDR3aa: CATSDFTSGDTDTQYF
v_gene: TRBV24-1
j_gene: TRBJ2-3

CDR3aa: CSARRIGGLRNTIYF
v_gene: TRBV20-1
j_gene: TRBJ1-3

CDR3aa: CASSFATSGPREQFF
v_gene: TRBV5-5
j_gene: TRBJ2-1

CDR3aa: CASSYSPSGRAKVEFF
v_gene: TRBV6-6
j_gene: TRBJ2-1

CDR3aa: CASSHMTGWRETQYF
v_gene: TRBV5-1
j_gene: TRBJ2-5

CDR3aa: CASSEQVTLNEQFF
v_gene: TRBV25-1
j_gene: TRBJ2-1

CDR3aa: CASSERKTYNEQFF
v_gene: TRBV2
j_gene: TRBJ2-1

CDR3aa: CASTLTGPMNTEAFF
v_gene: TRBV12-3/TRBV12-4
j_gene: TRBJ1-1

CDR3aa: CASSPSIDRGSSYEQYF
v_gene: TRBV5-4
j_gene: TRBJ2-7

CDR3aa: CASSFPWGAPGELFF
v_gene: TRBV27
j_gene: TRBJ2-2

CDR3aa: CASSLGDAAGELFF
v_gene: TRBV5-1
j_gene: TRBJ2-2

CDR3aa: CASSKRAGTSGYNEQFF
v_gene: TRBV7-2
j_gene: TRBJ2-1

CDR3aa: CASSSTTSGLADYNEQFF
v_gene: TRBV6-6
j_gene: TRBJ2-1

CDR3aa: CASSHPVEINEQFF
v_gene: TRBV7-9
j_gene: TRBJ2-1

CDR3aa: CATSRGDGDTQYF
v_gene: TRBV24-1
j_gene: TRBJ2-3

CDR3aa: CASSYSPSLNTEAFF
v_gene: TRBV6-5
j_gene: TRBJ1-1

CDR3aa: CASSSEATTGEETQYF
v_gene: TRBV5-1
j_gene: TRBJ2-5

CDR3aa: CASSINSGTIGGYTF
v_gene: TRBV27
j_gene: TRBJ1-2

CDR3aa: CASSDSGLAGGNEQFF
v_gene: TRBV2
j_gene: TRBJ2-1

CDR3aa: CASSFGTGQEKLFF
v_gene: TRBV5-1
j_gene: TRBJ1-4

CDR3aa: CASSEGWAAPEQFF
v_gene: TRBV2
j_gene: TRBJ2-1

CDR3aa: CSVGSRPSYEQYF
v_gene: TRBV29-1
j_gene: TRBJ2-7

CDR3aa: CAISDRTPYEQYF
v_gene: TRBV10-3
j_gene: TRBJ2-7

CDR3aa: CASSQLGRTLSSGYTF
v_gene: TRBV4-1
j_gene: TRBJ1-2

CDR3aa: CASSYSPSSVGGELFF
v_gene: TRBV6-5
j_gene: TRBJ2-2

CDR3aa: CASDRLYTGELFF
v_gene: TRBV11-2
j_gene: TRBJ2-2

CDR3aa: CASSKGGLAGITGELFF
v_gene: TRBV11-3
j_gene: TRBJ2-2

CDR3aa: CASSQGDLAADTQYF
v_gene: TRBV4-1
j_gene: TRBJ2-3

CDR3aa: CASSESLGQETQYF
v_gene: TRBV10-1
j_gene: TRBJ2-5

CDR3aa: CASSRGLQQYF
v_gene: TRBV3-1
j_gene: TRBJ2-7

CDR3aa: CAWSSTGELFF
v_gene: TRBV30
j_gene: TRBJ2-2

CDR3aa: CASRVGGGPLGKNIQYF
v_gene: TRBV11-2
j_gene: TRBJ2-4

CDR3aa: CASSGVTQETQYF
v_gene: TRBV5-1
j_gene: TRBJ2-5

CDR3aa: CATSDSPTGQETQYF
v_gene: TRBV24-1
j_gene: TRBJ2-5

CDR3aa: CASSGQPYGYTF
v_gene: TRBV6-2/TRBV6-3
j_gene: TRBJ1-2